Listed below are T cell receptor beta chains from one sample, sequenced in a study of blood T cell repertoires in COVID-19. Method: immunoSEQ multiplex PCR; TCRdb's copy keeps in-frame clones and lacks some. The sample carries around 300,000 clones, less than 90% recorded once. Sequenced material: PBMCs or T cells enriched from blood (not recorded which). All receptors come from a woman between 45 and 60 years old who had recovered from COVID-19. CDR3s include the opening cysteine and the closing phenylalanine or tryptophan. The D gene is left open where the match is weak. Some rows mark clone size as missing; the rest say once, few, many or name a class of expanded clone.

cdr3_aa: CASSPLPTVAGELFF
cdr3_nt: TGTGCCAGCTCACCTCTTCCGACAGTCGCCGGGGAGCTGTTTTTT
d_call: .
clone_size: .
j_call: TRBJ2-2
v_call: TRBV18

cdr3_aa: CASSISNGEQYF
cdr3_nt: TGTGCCAGCAGCATATCGAACGGCGAGCAGTACTTC
d_call: .
clone_size: .
j_call: TRBJ2-7
v_call: TRBV7-9

cdr3_aa: CASRRRPGGSGELFF
cdr3_nt: TGTGCCAGCAGACGACGGCCAGGGGGTTCCGGGGAGCTGTTTTTT
d_call: TRBD1
clone_size: .
j_call: TRBJ2-2
v_call: TRBV16

cdr3_aa: CASSPRRGVGEQYF
cdr3_nt: TGTGCCAGCAGTCCTCGACGGGGGGTGGGCGAGCAGTACTTC
d_call: TRBD2
clone_size: .
j_call: TRBJ2-7
v_call: TRBV6-5

cdr3_aa: CASSFTGDETQYF
cdr3_nt: TGTGCCAGCAGCTTTACAGGGGACGAGACCCAGTACTTC
d_call: TRBD1
clone_size: .
j_call: TRBJ2-5
v_call: TRBV5-4

cdr3_aa: CASSQTSGSSYEQYF
cdr3_nt: TGTGCCAGCAGCCAAACTAGCGGGAGTTCCTACGAGCAGTACTTC
d_call: TRBD2
clone_size: .
j_call: TRBJ2-7
v_call: TRBV7-2

cdr3_aa: CASSPPRGGGDEQFF
cdr3_nt: TGTGCCAGCTCACCACCACGGGGTGGAGGGGATGAGCAGTTCTTC
d_call: .
clone_size: once
j_call: TRBJ2-1
v_call: TRBV18

cdr3_aa: CATSDLSRAYGYTF
cdr3_nt: TGTGCCACCAGTGATTTGTCGCGGGCTTATGGCTACACCTTC
d_call: .
clone_size: .
j_call: TRBJ1-2
v_call: TRBV24-1

cdr3_aa: CASSLFPLGQAMNTEAFF
cdr3_nt: TGTGCCAGCAGTTTATTTCCCCTAGGACAGGCCATGAACACTGAAGCTTTCTTT
d_call: TRBD1
clone_size: .
j_call: TRBJ1-1
v_call: TRBV27

cdr3_aa: CASSGDLLADTQYF
cdr3_nt: TGTGCCAGCAGCGGAGACCTACTAGCAGATACGCAGTATTTT
d_call: .
clone_size: .
j_call: TRBJ2-3
v_call: TRBV9

cdr3_aa: CASSLVEGAQPQHF
cdr3_nt: TGTGCCAGCAGCTTAGTTGAGGGGGCGCAGCCCCAGCATTTT
d_call: TRBD1
clone_size: .
j_call: TRBJ1-5
v_call: TRBV7-8

cdr3_aa: CASSSMGAGGAEQYF
cdr3_nt: TGTGCCAGCAGCTCTATGGGAGCGGGAGGGGCCGAGCAGTACTTC
d_call: TRBD2
clone_size: .
j_call: TRBJ2-7
v_call: TRBV5-6

cdr3_aa: CASSRGQGPTNEKLFF
cdr3_nt: TGTGCCAGCAGCCGGGGACAGGGACCAACTAATGAAAAACTGTTTTTT
d_call: TRBD1
clone_size: once
j_call: TRBJ1-4
v_call: TRBV5-6

cdr3_aa: CASSLQSRSPLHF
cdr3_nt: TGTGCCAGCAGCTTGCAGTCGCGGTCACCCCTCCACTTT
d_call: .
clone_size: once
j_call: TRBJ1-6
v_call: TRBV5-6

cdr3_aa: CASSQDFPRINQPQHF
cdr3_nt: TGTGCCAGCAGCCAAGATTTTCCCAGAATAAATCAGCCCCAGCATTTT
d_call: .
clone_size: .
j_call: TRBJ1-5
v_call: TRBV14

cdr3_aa: CASSPRTPGNTIYF
cdr3_nt: TGTGCCAGCAGCCCCCGGACTCCTGGAAACACCATATATTTT
d_call: .
clone_size: once
j_call: TRBJ1-3
v_call: TRBV7-2

cdr3_aa: CATSSTVVGNTIYF
cdr3_nt: TGTGCCACCAGCAGTACAGTTGTTGGAAACACCATATATTTT
d_call: .
clone_size: few
j_call: TRBJ1-3
v_call: TRBV15

cdr3_aa: CASRTGTRSPLHF
cdr3_nt: TGTGCCAGCAGAACAGGGACGCGTTCACCCCTCCACTTT
d_call: .
clone_size: .
j_call: TRBJ1-6
v_call: TRBV2

cdr3_aa: CASSRDNEQFF
cdr3_nt: TGTGCCAGCTCGCGAGACAATGAGCAGTTCTTC
d_call: .
clone_size: .
j_call: TRBJ2-1
v_call: TRBV18

cdr3_aa: CASSLVAANTEAFF
cdr3_nt: TGTGCCAGCAGTTTAGTCGCGGCGAACACTGAAGCTTTCTTT
d_call: .
clone_size: .
j_call: TRBJ1-1
v_call: TRBV27

cdr3_aa: CASSIQGNTEAFF
cdr3_nt: TGTGCCAGCAGCATACAGGGGAACACTGAAGCTTTCTTT
d_call: .
clone_size: .
j_call: TRBJ1-1
v_call: TRBV7-8

cdr3_aa: CASSPRTTAPVGQYF
cdr3_nt: TGTGCCAGCAGCCCGAGGACAACGGCTCCGGTTGGGCAGTACTTC
d_call: .
clone_size: .
j_call: TRBJ2-7
v_call: TRBV11-3

cdr3_aa: CASSLSLAGSYNEQFF
cdr3_nt: TGTGCCAGCAGTTTATCGCTAGCGGGATCGTACAATGAGCAGTTCTTC
d_call: TRBD2
clone_size: .
j_call: TRBJ2-1
v_call: TRBV28

cdr3_aa: CASSDAGTLLINPPTTDTQYF
cdr3_nt: TGTGCCAGCAGTGATGCTGGGACACTATTAATCAATCCCCCCACAACAGATACGCAGTATTTT
d_call: .
clone_size: .
j_call: TRBJ2-3
v_call: TRBV2

cdr3_aa: CASSPVYLASNEQFF
cdr3_nt: TGTGCCAGCTCACCAGTGTATCTAGCTAGCAATGAGCAGTTCTTC
d_call: .
clone_size: .
j_call: TRBJ2-1
v_call: TRBV18

cdr3_aa: CASSYWDRGWKEAFF
cdr3_nt: TGTGCCAGCAGTTACTGGGACAGGGGCTGGAAGGAAGCTTTCTTT
d_call: TRBD1
clone_size: .
j_call: TRBJ1-1
v_call: TRBV6-5

cdr3_aa: CASSTQGAEANEKLFF
cdr3_nt: TGTGCCAGTAGTACTCAGGGGGCTGAGGCTAATGAAAAACTGTTTTTT
d_call: TRBD1
clone_size: .
j_call: TRBJ1-4
v_call: TRBV19